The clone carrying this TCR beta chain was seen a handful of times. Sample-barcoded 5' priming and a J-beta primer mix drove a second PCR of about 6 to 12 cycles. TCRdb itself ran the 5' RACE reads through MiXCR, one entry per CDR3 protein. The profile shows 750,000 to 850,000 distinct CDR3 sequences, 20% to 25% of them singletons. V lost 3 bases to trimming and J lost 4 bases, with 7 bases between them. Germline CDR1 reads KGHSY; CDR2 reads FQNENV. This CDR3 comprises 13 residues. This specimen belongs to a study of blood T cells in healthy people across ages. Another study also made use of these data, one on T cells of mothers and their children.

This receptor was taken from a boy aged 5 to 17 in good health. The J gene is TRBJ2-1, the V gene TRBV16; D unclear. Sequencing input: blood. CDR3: CASSHTGYNEQFF. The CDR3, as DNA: TGTGCCAGCAGCCACACGGGTTACAATGAGCAGTTCTTC.